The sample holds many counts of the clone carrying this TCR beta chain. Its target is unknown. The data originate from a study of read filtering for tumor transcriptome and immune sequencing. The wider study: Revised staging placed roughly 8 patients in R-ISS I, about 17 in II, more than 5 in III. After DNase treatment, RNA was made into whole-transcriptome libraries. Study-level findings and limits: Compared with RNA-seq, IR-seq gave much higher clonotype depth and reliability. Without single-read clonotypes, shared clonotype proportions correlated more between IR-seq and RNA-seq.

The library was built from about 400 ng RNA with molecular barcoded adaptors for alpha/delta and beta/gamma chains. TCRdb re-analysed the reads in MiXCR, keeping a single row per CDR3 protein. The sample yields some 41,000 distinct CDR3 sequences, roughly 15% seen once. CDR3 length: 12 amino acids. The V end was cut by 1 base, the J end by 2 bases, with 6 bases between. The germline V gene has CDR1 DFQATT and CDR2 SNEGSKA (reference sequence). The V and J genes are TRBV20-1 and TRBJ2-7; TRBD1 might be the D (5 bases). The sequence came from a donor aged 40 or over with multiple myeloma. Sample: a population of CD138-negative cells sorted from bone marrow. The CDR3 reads CSARGQTYEQYF. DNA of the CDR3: TGCAGTGCTAGAGGACAGACCTACGAGCAGTACTTC.